Listed below are T cell receptor beta chains from one sample, sequenced in a study of T-cell memory formation after mild COVID-19. In TCRdb, the 5' RACE reads were re-called with MiXCR into one record per CDR3 protein. The table includes roughly 400,000 distinct CDR3 sequences, 18% detected once. Sequencing used PBMCs or a T cell subset sorted from them (not recorded which). The receptors here all came from a man between 18 and 29 years old who had mild COVID-19 (a few samples of this study predate the infection). Cell type and time point are not known. Each CDR3 is given with its conserved first and last residue. A D gene is named only where the DNA matches it firmly. Rows give clone size only sometimes, using once, few, many, or a class for an expanded clone.

CASSYPREGDTEAFF,TGTGCCAGCAGTTACCCCAGGGAGGGCGACACTGAAGCTTTCTTT,.,TRBJ1-1,.,TRBV6-2/TRBV6-3
CASSQSPQGRYGYTF,TGTGCCAGCAGTCAGTCCCCCCAGGGCCGGTATGGCTACACCTTC,.,TRBJ1-2,.,TRBV6-5
CSAGKGRAGQPQHF,TGCAGTGCTGGGAAGGGCAGGGCTGGTCAGCCCCAGCATTTT,many,TRBJ1-5,.,TRBV20-1
CASSPRQGSAGANVLTF,TGCGCCAGCAGCCCACGACAGGGTTCCGCTGGGGCCAACGTCCTGACTTTC,few,TRBJ2-6,TRBD1,TRBV5-1
CASSFRLRLTGELFF,TGCGCCAGCAGCTTTAGACTCCGGCTCACCGGGGAGCTGTTTTTT,few,TRBJ2-2,.,TRBV4-1
CASTPTGGRNQPQHF,TGTGCCAGCACCCCTACAGGGGGAAGGAATCAGCCCCAGCATTTT,few,TRBJ1-5,TRBD1,TRBV6-6
CASSLGDKYQPQHF,TGTGCCAGCAGTTTGGGGGACAAGTATCAGCCCCAGCATTTT,.,TRBJ1-5,.,TRBV12-3/TRBV12-4
CAISSYKAGATDTQYF,TGTGCCATCTCTTCCTACAAAGCGGGGGCCACAGATACGCAGTATTTT,few,TRBJ2-3,TRBD2,TRBV10-3
CASRVRPGAYEQYF,TGTGCCAGCAGAGTCCGCCCGGGGGCCTACGAGCAGTACTTC,.,TRBJ2-7,.,TRBV9
CASSYLALSWELFF,TGTGCCAGCAGTTACTTAGCTCTCTCGTGGGAGCTGTTTTTT,few,TRBJ2-2,.,TRBV6-2/TRBV6-3
CASSRALPGELFF,TGTGCCAGCAGTAGGGCCCTCCCCGGGGAGCTGTTTTTT,few,TRBJ2-2,.,TRBV2
CASSLEETQYF,TGCGCCAGCAGCTTGGAAGAGACCCAGTACTTC,medium-sized,TRBJ2-5,.,TRBV5-1
CASSLLTSGRYNEQFF,TGTGCCAGCAGTCTGCTGACTAGCGGCCGTTACAATGAGCAGTTCTTC,.,TRBJ2-1,TRBD2,TRBV6-6
CASSAPDRDHEKLFF,TGTGCCAGCAGCGCTCCCGACAGGGATCATGAAAAACTGTTTTTT,.,TRBJ1-4,TRBD1,TRBV9
CSVDEGLSPEAFF,TGCAGCGTTGATGAGGGGTTATCTCCTGAAGCTTTCTTT,.,TRBJ1-1,.,TRBV29-1
CASSVDGGRREKLFF,TGTGCCAGCAGCGTAGACGGGGGACGAAGAGAAAAACTGTTTTTT,.,TRBJ1-4,.,TRBV9
CSEAGQVYGYTF,TGCAGCGAAGCCGGACAGGTCTATGGCTACACCTTC,.,TRBJ1-2,TRBD1,TRBV29-1
CASSLDSGSGANVLTF,TGCGCCAGCAGCCTAGACAGCGGCTCTGGGGCCAACGTCCTGACTTTC,few,TRBJ2-6,.,TRBV5-1
CASSLVRSDTQYF,TGCGCCAGCAGCTTGGTACGGTCAGATACGCAGTATTTT,few,TRBJ2-3,.,TRBV5-1
CSARGGGFAEAFF,TGCAGTGCTAGAGGCGGGGGCTTTGCTGAAGCTTTCTTT,.,TRBJ1-1,.,TRBV20-1
CASSPGSLWTEAFF,TGTGCCAGCAGCCCCGGGAGCCTATGGACTGAAGCTTTCTTT,.,TRBJ1-1,.,TRBV6-5
CASSLTGNGGASTDTQYF,TGTGCCAGCAGCCTGACGGGGAACGGGGGGGCGAGCACAGATACGCAGTATTTT,many,TRBJ2-3,TRBD2,TRBV7-2
CASSKAGGQADTQYF,TGTGCCAGCAGCAAAGCGGGGGGGCAGGCAGATACGCAGTATTTT,few,TRBJ2-3,.,TRBV21-1
CASSSSGGVREKLFF,TGTGCCAGCAGTTCCTCTGGCGGGGTCAGGGAAAAACTGTTTTTT,.,TRBJ1-4,.,TRBV6-6
CASSFSDRTGELFF,TGTGCCAGCAGCTTTTCGGACCGCACCGGGGAGCTGTTTTTT,.,TRBJ2-2,.,TRBV11-2
CASRSSTGTQETQYF,TGTGCCAGCAGAAGTTCCACCGGGACTCAAGAGACCCAGTACTTC,.,TRBJ2-5,.,TRBV28
CASSPSQAGGTDTQYF,TGTGCCAGCAGCCCCTCCCAAGCGGGGGGCACAGATACGCAGTATTTT,many,TRBJ2-3,TRBD2,TRBV7-2
CASSQQNSYEQYF,TGTGCCAGCAGCCAACAAAACTCCTACGAGCAGTACTTC,few,TRBJ2-7,.,TRBV3-1
CASSPRLSGANVLTF,TGTGCCAGCAGCCCCCGCTTGTCTGGGGCCAACGTCCTGACTTTC,.,TRBJ2-6,.,TRBV2
CASSPRDTGELFF,TGTGCCAGCAGTCCCCGGGACACCGGGGAGCTGTTTTTT,many,TRBJ2-2,.,TRBV6-4
CSAWVGGIHEQYF,TGCAGTGCCTGGGTTGGGGGGATCCACGAGCAGTACTTC,.,TRBJ2-7,.,TRBV20-1
CASSFGTGNLNTEAFF,TGTGCCAGCAGTTTCGGGACAGGGAATCTGAACACTGAAGCTTTCTTT,.,TRBJ1-1,TRBD1,TRBV12-3/TRBV12-4
CASSAWTREAFF,TGTGCCAGCAGTGCCTGGACTCGAGAAGCTTTCTTT,.,TRBJ1-1,.,TRBV25-1
CASTPRTGNTGELFF,TGTGCCAGCACCCCACGGACAGGGAACACCGGGGAGCTGTTTTTT,few,TRBJ2-2,TRBD1,TRBV6-2/TRBV6-3
CASRPSGTRKGNTIYF,TGTGCCAGCAGACCTTCCGGGACAAGAAAGGGAAACACCATATATTTT,.,TRBJ1-3,.,TRBV6-8
CASSWTHTDTQYF,TGTGCCAGCAGCTGGACACACACAGATACGCAGTATTTT,few,TRBJ2-3,.,TRBV7-2
CASSPRGREAF,TGTGCCAGCAGTCCCAGGGGTCGCGAAGCTTTT,.,TRBJ1-1,.,TRBV6-5
CASSLRTSGRGYNEQFF,TGTGCCAGCAGTCTAAGGACTAGCGGGAGAGGGTACAATGAGCAGTTCTTC,.,TRBJ2-1,TRBD2,TRBV12-3/TRBV12-4
CASSPGLGGEQFF,TGTGCCAGCAGTCCCGGATTAGGGGGTGAGCAGTTCTTC,few,TRBJ2-1,.,TRBV6-5
CASSLGPEAFF,TGTGCCAGCAGTTTAGGCCCTGAAGCTTTCTTT,few,TRBJ1-1,.,TRBV12-3/TRBV12-4
CASSGDRGLSGNEKLFF,TGTGCCAGCAGCGGGGACAGGGGGCTCAGTGGTAATGAAAAACTGTTTTTT,.,TRBJ1-4,TRBD1,TRBV9
CASSLEASGSNEQFF,TGCGCCAGCAGCTTGGAGGCTAGCGGCTCCAATGAGCAGTTCTTC,few,TRBJ2-1,TRBD2,TRBV5-1
CSAGAPLEQYF,TGCAGTGCTGGGGCCCCGCTCGAGCAGTACTTC,many,TRBJ2-7,.,TRBV20-1
CATGTRGGGRFF,TGTGCCACCGGGACTAGAGGGGGGGGTCGGTTCTTC,large,TRBJ2-1,TRBD2,TRBV27
CASSQVLSGTEAFF,TGCGCCAGCAGCCAAGTCTTGTCAGGCACTGAAGCTTTCTTT,few,TRBJ1-1,.,TRBV4-1
CSAHTGGLNTGELFF,TGCAGTGCACACACTGGGGGGCTAAACACCGGGGAGCTGTTTTTT,few,TRBJ2-2,.,TRBV20-1
CASSSIPLAGGITDTQYF,TGTGCCAGCAGCTCCATACCTCTAGCGGGGGGGATCACAGATACGCAGTATTTT,.,TRBJ2-3,TRBD2,TRBV11-2
CSVGTAGQPQHF,TGCAGCGTAGGGACAGCGGGTCAGCCCCAGCATTTT,.,TRBJ1-5,TRBD1,TRBV29-1
CATSTRGNYGYTF,TGTGCCACGTCGACCAGGGGGAACTATGGCTACACCTTC,.,TRBJ1-2,TRBD1,TRBV19
CASSDGLTGELFF,TGTGCCAGCAGCGACGGGCTTACCGGGGAGCTGTTTTTT,.,TRBJ2-2,.,TRBV9
CASSFFGYMADTQYF,TGTGCCAGCAGTTTCTTCGGGTACATGGCAGATACGCAGTATTTT,.,TRBJ2-3,.,TRBV27